These 9 T cell receptor beta chains originate from one sample sequenced in a study of CD8+ T cells in alopecia areata. Investigators isolated RNA and reverse transcribed it into cDNA to act as the sequencing template. Profiling relied on immunoSEQ multiplex PCR, and the TCRdb table lists in-frame clones only, not all of them. The table has 150,000 to 200,000 clones, roughly 50% seen once; the top ten hold 4.5% to 5%. The sequenced material came from CD4+ T cells sorted from blood. The source of these receptors is a human donor in good health.

The gene calls are TRBV4-1 and TRBJ2-7; 9 bases map to TRBD1. CDR1 and CDR2 from the germline V gene are MGHRA and YSYEKL. The CDR3 is 15 residues long. J lost 3 bases, V lost 5 bases, and 8 bases had no gene match. The CDR3 region is CASSSNRGRGYEQYF. CDR3 in DNA: TGCGCCAGCAGCTCAAACAGGGGGCGCGGCTACGAGCAGTACTTC.

The V call is TRBV10-3, the J call TRBJ2-1, with D perhaps TRBD1 or TRBD2 (5 bases each). The CDR3 is made up of 12 amino acids. Germline V CDR1 and CDR2: ENHRY, SYGVKD. The V and J ends lost 6 bases and 10 bases respectively, with 13 bases between them. CDR3 loop: CAISRGGEEQFF. As DNA, the CDR3 is TGTGCCATCAGCCGGGGCGGAGAGGAGCAGTTCTTC.

In this sample, this clone turned up a few times. The chain combines TRBV9 with TRBJ1-5; 8 bases agree with TRBD1. Germline V gene sequence: CDR1 SGDLS, CDR2 YYNGEE. The CDR3 is 14 residues long. With V trimmed by 4 bases and J by 4 bases, 4 bases remained unmatched. The CDR3 sequence is CASSKTGENQPQHF. As DNA, the CDR3 is TGTGCCAGCAGCAAGACAGGGGAGAATCAGCCCCAGCATTTT.

This clone appeared a few times. The V and J genes are TRBV6-6 and TRBJ2-1; TRBD2 matches at 13 bases. Germline CDR1 and CDR2: MNHNY and SVGAGI (reference sequence). The CDR3 is 16 amino acids. Germline trimming cut 5 bases from V and 13 bases from J; bases unmatched to any gene: 14. The CDR3 DNA reads TGTGCCAGCAGTCGAAAGGGACTAGCGGGATCCCCCCATCAGTTCTTC. It encodes CASSRKGLAGSPHQFF.

The CDR3 region is CASRGANEQYF. The CDR3 DNA reads as TGTGCCAGCAGAGGGGCCAACGAGCAGTACTTC. This chain connects TRBV28 to TRBJ2-7; D is perhaps TRBD1 (5 bases). The germline V and J ends were trimmed by 6 bases and 5 bases, with 8 bases remaining between them. Germline lookup yields CDR1 MDHEN and CDR2 SYDVKM. The CDR3 length is 11 residues.

This chain connects TRBV6-6 to TRBJ2-6, with D perhaps TRBD2 (5 bases). The CDR3 totals 15 residues. V lost 2 bases, J lost 1 base, and 6 bases lay in between. CDR1 is MNHNY, CDR2 SVGAGI, per germline (reference sequence). The CDR3 bases are TGTGCCAGCAGTTACGAGGGATCTGGGGCCAACGTCCTGACTTTC. This codes for CASSYEGSGANVLTF.

This clone was seen only once. The chain has TRBV30 and TRBJ2-5, with D possibly matching TRBD2 (6 bases). In germline, CDR1 is GTSNPN, CDR2 SVGIG (reference sequence). The CDR3 extends over 12 amino acids. Trimming took 6 bases from V and 5 from J, leaving 13 bases between them. The CDR3 region has the DNA TGTGCCTGTTATACTAGCAGGGAGACCCAGTACTTC. Residues: CACYTSRETQYF.

In its sample, this clone was seen a few times. This chain uses TRBV5-1 with TRBJ2-4, with D perhaps TRBD1 or TRBD2 (5 bases each). The CDR3 is 15 amino acids. The germline V and J ends were trimmed by 2 bases and 3 bases, with 12 bases remaining between them. Germline V gene data show CDR1 as SGHRS and CDR2 as YFSETQ. In DNA form, the CDR3 reads TGCGCCAGCAGCTTCCCTAGGGACGGCAAAAACATTCAGTACTTC. As protein: CASSFPRDGKNIQYF.

This clone was recorded a few times. This chain connects TRBV4-1 to TRBJ1-2, with D hard to call. The CDR3 is 14 residues long. The V gene lost 1 base and the J gene lost 6 bases, with 12 bases spanning the gap. CDR1 MGHRA and CDR2 YSYEKL come from the germline V gene. For the CDR3, the DNA is TGCGCCAGCAGCCAAGTCGGGTCACGAAATGGCTACACCTTC. It yields the protein CASSQVGSRNGYTF.